This T cell receptor beta chain stems from a study of regulatory T cells in long-lasting Graves disease. Study-wide points: The persistent group shared 2,700 or so public clonotypes, more than the approximately 880 shared by new patients. Patients with persistent disease showed a bias toward TRBV28, TRBJ1-2 and TRBJ2-5. Graves' patients with persistent disease showed TCR diversity lower than patients newly diagnosed.

This clonotype was picked up many times. Antigen unknown. Germline V lookup: CDR1 MNHNS, CDR2 SASEGT. The length of the CDR3 is 16 residues. Trimming removed 7 bases from V and 1 base from J, with 16 bases in between. Relying on iRepertoire HTBI primers and Arm-PCR of CDR3 regions, the team built TCR beta libraries. MiXCR, applied by TCRdb to the multiplex PCR reads, yields one record per CDR3 protein. The sample has some 330,000 distinct CDR3 sequences; over 9.5% are singletons. The sample's time point: newly diagnosed GD, antithyroid drugs for less than 3 months. PBMC-derived RNA was used for the TCR library. A further study also used this sample, focusing on T cells in Graves' hyperthyroidism and ophthalmopathy. That work adds: Patients with uncontrolled infections, other autoimmune diseases, pregnancy or lactation were excluded.

The J gene is TRBJ2-2, the V gene TRBV6-1, with D possibly being TRBD2 (5 bases). Sequenced material: peripheral blood mononuclear cells (PBMCs), taken at new diagnosis, from a patient treated with antithyroid drugs. This TCR was sampled from a woman aged 18-29 years with Graves disease. CDR3 in amino acids: CASTHFPGRNTGELFF. Written as DNA, the CDR3 is TGTGCCAGCACCCACTTTCCGGGAAGGAACACCGGGGAGCTGTTTTTT.